This T cell receptor (beta chain) was profiled in a study of blood T cell repertoires in COVID-19. Study in general: PBMCs, B-cell-depleted T cells, or T cells were the source of the cDNA or gDNA that made up the material.

TCRdb's table, derived via immunoSEQ multiplex PCR, lists solely in-frame clones and lacks some. Seen here are around 300,000 clones, roughly 89% observed once, and the top ten hold 5.5% to 7%. The CDR3 totals 15 residues. The V end was cut by 5 bases, the J end by 0 bases, with 11 bases between. CDR1 is SEHNR, CDR2 FQNEAQ, per germline (reference sequence). Two negative PCRs, clearance, or symptom resolution were required of recovered Cohort 3 donors. This clone came up a few times. Sequencing input: PBMCs or T cells enriched from blood (not recorded which). This TCR was recovered from a woman in her 40s who had recovered from COVID-19. The V and J genes are TRBV7-9 and TRBJ1-3, with D possibly being TRBD1 (6 bases). As DNA, the CDR3 is TGTGCCAGCAGCCTAGGACAGATCTCTGGAAACACCATATATTTT. Encoded protein: CASSLGQISGNTIYF.